This T cell receptor beta chain was captured by sequencing in a study of T cells in Graves' hyperthyroidism and ophthalmopathy. Study-level background: Peripheral blood was collected at initial diagnosis, before any treatment.

RNA transcripts served as the template for amplifying TCR beta CDR3 regions. HTBI primers were the set used in a first-round RT-PCR of the TCR CDR3. MiXCR was run by TCRdb on the multiplex PCR reads, yielding one entry per CDR3 protein. Of about 350,000 distinct CDR3 sequences listed, around 13% were seen once; the top ten hold under 30%. The CDR3 runs to 15 residues. V was shortened by 0 bases and J by 6 bases, with 16 bases between the two germline ends. Germline values: CDR1 SGHRS, CDR2 YFSETQ. Material for sequencing was blood. The source is a woman aged 30 to 39 with Graves' hyperthyroidism. The chain joins TRBV5-1 to TRBJ2-7, with D perhaps assigned TRBD1 or TRBD2 (6 bases each). Here the CDR3 reads CASSLAGGREGEQYF. DNA for the CDR3: TGCGCCAGCAGCTTGGCCGGGGGCAGGGAAGGCGAGCAGTACTTC.